This T cell receptor beta chain was documented in a study of OX40 agonist ivuxolimab in advanced cancers. Across the whole study: Dosing consisted of intravenous ivuxolimab at 0.01 to 10 mg/kg every 2 weeks. Participants averaged approximately 65 years of age (range roughly 23 to 90) and were around 85% male. Findings and caveats of the study: Low normalized T-cell clonal expansion was additionally recorded for some nonresponders. Expanded peripheral T-cell antigen specificity went undetermined.

The germline V gene has CDR1 SGDLS and CDR2 YYNGEE. The CDR3 has 15 amino acids. Generated by immunoSEQ multiplex PCR, the TCRdb table keeps only in-frame clones and is missing some. The table includes some 14,000 clones, approximately 84% detected once. This clone turned up a few times. The antigen is not known. The junction departs from the called germline gene at one end, perhaps through a read error. The sequences come from CD4+ or CD8+ T cells sorted from blood, collected in a trial of the OX40 agonist ivuxolimab. This rearrangement joins TRBV9 to TRBJ2-7, with D perhaps TRBD1 (6 bases). This TCR was sampled from an adult with an advanced solid tumor such as melanoma, head and neck, liver or kidney cancer. CDR3 coding DNA: TGTGCCAGCAACGTAGATGGACAGCCGACCTACGAGCAGTACTTC. Protein: CASNVDGQPTYEQYF.